These 15 T cell receptor beta chains came from one sample sequenced in a study of cytomegalovirus exposure and HLA in healthy donors. The study ran its PCR with 60 Vbeta and 13 Jbeta primers. Data came from immunoSEQ multiplex PCR; TCRdb stores just in-frame clones and leaves some out. Of approximately 100,000 clones in the sample, around two thirds were seen once. Material: PBMCs. These receptors were taken from a human donor in good health.

This chain joins TRBV7-8 and TRBJ2-1; 9 bases fit TRBD2. V dropped 5 bases and J dropped 2; count of bases not matched to a gene: 1. The CDR3 has 14 amino acids. Per the germline V gene, CDR1 is SGHVS and CDR2 is FQNEAQ. CDR3 nucleotides: TGTGCCAGCAGCCGCGGGGGGGCCTACAATGAGCAGTTCTTC. As protein: CASSRGGAYNEQFF.

V usage is TRBV20-1 and J usage is TRBJ2-3, with D unresolved. This CDR3 is built from 11 residues. Trimming removed 5 bases at V and 4 bases at J, with 7 bases between. The germline V gene encodes CDR1 DFQATT and CDR2 SNEGSKA (reference sequence). The CDR3 DNA sequence: TGCAGTGCTGGCTTCTCAGATACGCAGTATTTT. This translates into CSAGFSDTQYF.

The chain combines TRBV6-5 with TRBJ2-5; 8 bases map to TRBD2. V dropped 2 bases and J dropped 6; count of bases not matched to a gene: 11. CDR3 length equals 16 residues. Germline assignment: CDR1 MNHEY and CDR2 SVGAGI. CDR3 DNA sequence: TGTGCCAGCAGTTACGCGGGGGGACGGGGGAGGAAGACCCAGTACTTC. As protein: CASSYAGGRGRKTQYF.

This clone appeared once. CDR3 loop: CATSRARDSRRNEQFF. CDR3 DNA sequence: TGTGCCACCAGCAGAGCCCGGGACAGCAGACGCAATGAGCAGTTCTTC. This chain joins TRBV15 and TRBJ2-1, with 7 bases that match TRBD1. CDR3 length: 16 amino acids. V shed 1 base, J shed 6 bases, and the junction held 9 bases outside the gene matches. The germline V gene has CDR1 LNHNV and CDR2 YYDKDF (reference sequence).

This clone occurred a few times. The chain combines TRBV29-1 with TRBJ2-7, with D unresolved. The germline V and J ends were trimmed by 4 bases and 3 bases, with 7 bases remaining between them. Germline-derived CDR1 and CDR2 are SQVTM and ANQGSEA. This CDR3 region has 11 residues. CDR3 coding DNA: TGCAGCGTTGGGTCAGGCTACGAGCAGTACTTC. It is translated as CSVGSGYEQYF.

The rearrangement joins TRBV19 to TRBJ2-5, with D perhaps matching TRBD2 (5 bases). CDR1 LNHDA and CDR2 SQIVND come from the germline V gene (reference sequence). The V end lost 6 bases, the J end lost 5 bases, and 19 bases lay between the germline ends. The CDR3 consists of 15 residues. CDR3 residues: CASSIGGGWEETQYF. The CDR3 DNA reads TGTGCCAGTAGCATCGGAGGAGGATGGGAGGAGACCCAGTACTTC.

This clone has only one observation. The chain couples TRBV7-2 to TRBJ2-7; D possibly corresponds to TRBD1 (5 bases). The V gene's germline CDR1 is SGHTA and CDR2 FQGNSA. Between the trimmed V and J ends, which lost 5 bases and 4 bases, there was a span of 12 bases. The CDR3 is made up of 13 amino acids. CDR3 sequence (DNA): TGTGCCAGCAGCAAAGACAAGGGGTACGAGCAGTACTTC. Amino acid sequence: CASSKDKGYEQYF.

V is TRBV6-5 and J is TRBJ1-2; D remains ambiguous. Germline V lookup: CDR1 MNHEY, CDR2 SVGAGI. Trimming shortened V by 5 bases and J by 1 base, and 5 bases separated the two germline ends. The CDR3 length is 12 residues. CDR3: CASSPRNYGYTF. As DNA, the CDR3 is TGTGCCAGCAGTCCTCGTAACTATGGCTACACCTTC.

The chain has TRBV29-1 and TRBJ2-2; D is unclear. This CDR3 comprises 14 residues. Germline CDR1 and CDR2: SQVTM and ANQGSEA. V gave up 4 bases and J gave up 6 bases, with 15 bases separating them. The CDR3 nucleotides read TGCAGCGTTGCAGGCCTCCGTGGTGCCGGGGAGCTGTTTTTT. It encodes CSVAGLRGAGELFF.

The chain joins TRBV18 to TRBJ2-5; the match to TRBD1 covers 7 bases. With 0 bases clipped from V and 2 bases from J, the junction kept 3 bases outside the gene matches. CDR1 is KGHSH and CDR2 is LQKENI in the germline V gene. CDR3 length: 15 amino acids. For the CDR3, the DNA is TGTGCCAGCTCACCACCCGGGACAGCTCAAGAGACCCAGTACTTC. The encoded protein is CASSPPGTAQETQYF.

The chain has TRBV11-2 and TRBJ2-5, with D hard to call. The CDR3 extends over 12 amino acids. Per the germline V gene, CDR1 is SGHAT and CDR2 is FQNNGV. With 4 bases removed from V and 5 bases from J, the gap between germline ends came to 8 bases. The CDR3 loop reads CASSSDLETQYF. The DNA for the CDR3 is TGTGCCAGCAGCTCAGACTTGGAGACCCAGTACTTC.

This clone was counted between two and nine times. For the CDR3, the DNA is TGTGCCAGCAGGAAGACAGGGGGTGACACCGGGGAGCTGTTTTTT. This codes for CASRKTGGDTGELFF. The chain has TRBV25-1 and TRBJ2-2, with 9 bases that match TRBD1. This CDR3 comprises 15 residues. Germline CDR1 is MGHDK and CDR2 is SYGVNS. Trimming took 6 bases from V and 3 from J; bases not matched to a gene: 5.

This clone was observed once. CDR3 protein: CSVVQGPSEQYF. In DNA, the CDR3 is TGCAGCGTTGTGCAGGGCCCGAGCGAGCAGTACTTC. The chain couples TRBV29-1 to TRBJ2-5, with D perhaps TRBD1 (5 bases). The J call may be faulty, since TRBJ2-7 better matches the DNA end. CDR1 is SQVTM and CDR2 is ANQGSEA in the germline V gene. CDR3 size: 12 residues.

The chain joins TRBV7-2 to TRBJ1-2, with D perhaps TRBD1 (5 bases). The germline gives CDR1 SGHTA, CDR2 FQGNSA. The germline V and J ends were trimmed by 6 bases and 4 bases, with 12 bases remaining between them. This CDR3 is 13 amino acids long. CDR3 sequence: CASRPQGGYGYTF. CDR3 bases: TGTGCCAGCAGACCCCAGGGAGGCTATGGCTACACCTTC.

The V call is TRBV19, the J call TRBJ2-2; D is possibly TRBD2 (6 bases). CDR1 and CDR2 from the germline V gene are LNHDA and SQIVND (reference sequence). The CDR3 covers 15 residues. Trimming pared 6 bases from V and 6 bases from J, leaving 17 bases between. The CDR3 reads CASRTAGSGPGELFF. The CDR3 DNA reads TGTGCCAGTAGGACGGCGGGGTCAGGGCCCGGGGAGCTGTTTTTT.